These T cell receptor beta chains were read from a single sample in a study of T cell repertoires in cytomegalovirus infection. TCRdb reanalysed the reads using MiXCR and keeps one entry per CDR3 protein. The sample includes roughly 500,000 distinct CDR3 sequences, about 42% seen only once; the top ten take about 45%. For these TCRs, the target antigens are not known. The sample in question was cultured PBMCs, obtained from culture after CMV antigen stimulation. These receptors originate from a human donor in good health (CMV status not recorded). Some clones in this sample may be carry-over from other donors' samples. The CDR3 runs from the conserved cysteine through the conserved F or W. Fields, in order: D gene, clone size, V gene, J gene, CDR3 DNA, CDR3 protein. A D gene is named only where the DNA matches it firmly. Rows may omit the clone size; those that give it use once, few, many or a size class.

D: TRBD1; size: NA; V: TRBV7-2; J: TRBJ2-1; DNA: TGTGCCAGCAGCTGGGACAGGCTAAGGAATGAGCAGTTCTTC; CDR3: CASSWDRLRNEQFF
D: NA; size: NA; V: TRBV12-3/TRBV12-4; J: TRBJ1-3; DNA: TGTGCCAGCAGTGCTTCACCGGGGCCCCGAAACACCATATATTTT; CDR3: CASSASPGPRNTIYF
D: NA; size: few; V: TRBV6-1; J: TRBJ2-2; DNA: TGTGCCAGCAGTGTAGCAAATTCAGGGACCGGGGAGCTGTTTTTT; CDR3: CASSVANSGTGELFF
D: NA; size: NA; V: TRBV7-6; J: TRBJ1-4; DNA: TGTGCCAGCAGCTTTAGCCCCTCGGGTCGTCTGGACGAAAAACTGTTTTTT; CDR3: CASSFSPSGRLDEKLFF
D: TRBD2; size: NA; V: TRBV11-1; J: TRBJ2-1; DNA: TGTGCCAGCAGCCGCGGACTAGCGGAAAACAATGAGCAGTTCTTC; CDR3: CASSRGLAENNEQFF
D: NA; size: few; V: TRBV4-1; J: TRBJ2-7; DNA: TGCGCCAGCAGCCGGGGAGACCCCTACGAGCAGTACTTC; CDR3: CASSRGDPYEQYF
D: NA; size: few; V: TRBV6-1; J: TRBJ1-1; DNA: TGTGCCAGCAGGGACCGGGGGTCCTTAGGCACTGAAGCTTTCTTT; CDR3: CASRDRGSLGTEAFF
D: NA; size: few; V: TRBV28; J: TRBJ2-2; DNA: TGTGCCAGCAGTTTTAGTTGGGAGCTGTTTTTT; CDR3: CASSFSWELFF
D: NA; size: NA; V: TRBV7-6; J: TRBJ2-3; DNA: TGTGCCAGCAGCTTACGTGGGGGCCCGGCAGATACGCAGTATTTT; CDR3: CASSLRGGPADTQYF
D: TRBD1; size: many; V: TRBV7-2; J: TRBJ1-5; DNA: TGTGCCAGCAGCCCCGGGGACAGGGGGGTTTGGAGCAATCAGCCCCAGCATTTT; CDR3: CASSPGDRGVWSNQPQHF
D: TRBD2; size: many; V: TRBV7-2; J: TRBJ2-3; DNA: TGTGCCAGCAGCCCCCGGGGAGGGGGCACAGATACGCAGTATTTT; CDR3: CASSPRGGGTDTQYF
D: TRBD1; size: NA; V: TRBV12-3/TRBV12-4; J: TRBJ2-1; DNA: TGTGCCAGCAGGGGGGGGACAGGGGTCTACAATGAGCAGTTCTTC; CDR3: CASRGGTGVYNEQFF
D: TRBD2; size: few; V: TRBV20-1; J: TRBJ2-3; DNA: TGCAGTGCTCCAATGGGGGGGAAGGATACGCAGTATTTT; CDR3: CSAPMGGKDTQYF
D: NA; size: NA; V: TRBV5-4; J: TRBJ1-6; DNA: TGTGCCAGCAGCTTGGACCGGCAGGCTTTAGGTTCACCCCTCCACTTT; CDR3: CASSLDRQALGSPLHF
D: NA; size: NA; V: TRBV7-3; J: TRBJ2-5; DNA: TGTGCCAGCACCCTCCAATCCGGGACCCAGTACTTC; CDR3: CASTLQSGTQYF
D: NA; size: NA; V: TRBV24-1; J: TRBJ1-5; DNA: TGTGCCACCAGTTTAACGGGGCGGGATGAGCCCCAGCATTTT; CDR3: CATSLTGRDEPQHF
D: TRBD2; size: NA; V: TRBV20-1; J: TRBJ2-7; DNA: TGCAGTGTAGGATCGGGGGGCTCCTACGAGCAGTACTTC; CDR3: CSVGSGGSYEQYF
D: NA; size: NA; V: TRBV6-5; J: TRBJ1-3; DNA: TGTGCCAGCAGTTACTCTTTATGGGGGTCTGGAAACACCATATATTTT; CDR3: CASSYSLWGSGNTIYF
D: TRBD2; size: few; V: TRBV7-3; J: TRBJ2-5; DNA: TGTGCCAGCAGCCCCGTACGCGGGAGGGAAGAGACCCAGTACTTC; CDR3: CASSPVRGREETQYF
D: NA; size: few; V: TRBV10-3; J: TRBJ1-1; DNA: TGTGCCATCAGAAATTCGGGGGCGAACACTGAAGCTTTCTTT; CDR3: CAIRNSGANTEAFF
D: TRBD2; size: NA; V: TRBV25-1; J: TRBJ2-1; DNA: TGTGCCAGCAGTGGAAGGACTAGCGGGGGGAGGACCTACAATGAGCAGTTCTTC; CDR3: CASSGRTSGGRTYNEQFF
D: NA; size: once; V: TRBV5-1; J: TRBJ2-2; DNA: TGCGCCAGCAGCCCTGTGACAGCGAACACCGGGGAGCTGTTTTTT; CDR3: CASSPVTANTGELFF
D: NA; size: NA; V: TRBV7-8; J: TRBJ1-5; DNA: TGTGCCAGCAGTCGCGACGGACAGCTCTATAGCAATCAGCCCCAGCATTTT; CDR3: CASSRDGQLYSNQPQHF
D: TRBD2; size: few; V: TRBV6-2/TRBV6-3; J: TRBJ2-3; DNA: TGTGCCAGCAGTTCCCCACGACTAGCGGGGGGCCAAGATACGCAGTATTTT; CDR3: CASSSPRLAGGQDTQYF
D: NA; size: NA; V: TRBV7-9; J: TRBJ1-1; DNA: TGTGCCAGCACCTCATTCAGTGCCCAACCGGGGACCTCTGAAGCTTTCTTT; CDR3: CASTSFSAQPGTSEAFF
D: TRBD2; size: few; V: TRBV7-2; J: TRBJ2-1; DNA: TGTGCCAGCAGGAGGGCGGGGGGTTCCTACAATGAGCAGTTCTTC; CDR3: CASRRAGGSYNEQFF
D: TRBD1; size: NA; V: TRBV6-1; J: TRBJ1-2; DNA: TGTGCCAGCAGTGAAGCGGGGGGGACAGGGGACGGCTACACCTTC; CDR3: CASSEAGGTGDGYTF
D: NA; size: many; V: TRBV7-2; J: TRBJ2-1; DNA: TGTGCCAGCAGCTTAGAGGGACCAGACCGAGGCCATGATGAGCAGTTCTTC; CDR3: CASSLEGPDRGHDEQFF